These 13 T cell receptor beta chains were sequenced from one sample in a study of Tregs in tolerant kidney transplant recipients. Recipients received nonmyeloablative bone marrow transplants from related graft donors, with transient mixed chimerism. Here immunoSEQ multiplex PCR was the method, and the copy in TCRdb shows in-frame clones only, minus some. The sample contains roughly 64,000 clones, over 75% of which appear only once. This sample comprised CD4+ T cells from blood (PBMCs), obtained 6 months after the transplant. The receptors stem from a human patient who received a combined kidney and bone marrow transplant. Some T cells could come from the graft donor.

In the case of this clone: Other DNA variants within this sample encode the same CDR3. The chain employs TRBV5-4 and TRBJ1-6, with TRBD1 identical over 7 bases. The CDR3 consists of 15 residues. The junction had 5 bases not matched to a gene; V was cut back by 4 bases and J by 4 bases. In germline, CDR1 is SGHNT, CDR2 YYREEE (reference sequence). The CDR3 spells CASSRRTGYNSPLHF. The DNA of the CDR3 is TGTGCCAGCAGCCGCAGGACAGGTTATAATTCACCCCTCCACTTT.

The chain uses TRBV11-3 and TRBJ1-2; weak D call: TRBD1 (5 bases). V lost 5 bases and J lost 0, with 19 bases in between. Looked up from germline, CDR1 is SGHNT and CDR2 is YENEEA. This CDR3 is built from 17 residues. The chain's CDR3 is CASSPWGEGTTNYGYTF. CDR3 DNA sequence: TGTGCCAGCAGCCCCTGGGGGGAAGGGACGACTAACTATGGCTACACCTTC.

V gene TRBV7-2 combines with J gene TRBJ1-1; no clear D gene. Trimming shortened V by 3 bases and J by 11 bases, and 16 bases separated the two germline ends. The CDR3 totals 13 residues. Germline-derived CDR1 and CDR2 are SGHTA and FQGNSA. CDR3 DNA sequence: TGTGCCAGCAGCTTGGCTACGGGCGGGATGGCTTTCTTT. Translated: CASSLATGGMAFF.

CDR3 nucleotide sequence: TGTGCCAGCACCCCCAGGGCTTCCTACAATGAGCAGTTCTTC. Translation gives CASTPRASYNEQFF. The genes are TRBV11-1 and TRBJ2-1, with D perhaps matching TRBD1 (5 bases). Germline CDR1 is SGHAT and CDR2 is FQDESV (reference sequence). V lost 7 bases and J 1 base, leaving 11 bases between the germline ends. The CDR3 is made up of 14 amino acids. Filled out from reference TRBV11-1 and TRBJ2-1, the complete variable domain reads EAEVAQSPRYKITEKSQAVAFWCDPISGHATLYWYRQILGQGPELLVQFQDESVVDDSQLPKDRFSAERLKGVDSTLKIQPAELGDSAMYLCASTPRASYNEQFFGPGTRLTVL.

The chain employs TRBV19 and TRBJ2-5; D perhaps matches TRBD1 (5 bases). This CDR3 is built from 13 residues. Trimming cost V 7 bases and J 8 bases, with 17 bases left between them. CDR1 and CDR2 (germline): LNHDA, SQIVND (reference sequence). The CDR3 is CASTLGKGLTQYF. The CDR3 DNA reads as TGTGCCAGTACTTTGGGAAAGGGGCTTACCCAGTACTTC. Based on the CDR3 plus reference TRBV19 and TRBJ2-5, the full variable domain is DGGITQSPKYLFRKEGQNVTLSCEQNLNHDAMYWYRQDPGQGLRLIYYSQIVNDFQKGDIAEGYSVSREKKESFPLTVTSAQKNPTAFYLCASTLGKGLTQYFGPGTRLLVL.

The J gene is TRBJ1-4, the V gene TRBV19; tentatively, D is TRBD1 (5 bases). Germline values: CDR1 LNHDA, CDR2 SQIVND (reference sequence). V was clipped by 7 bases and J by 8 bases, with 11 bases between them. The CDR3 extends over 12 amino acids. The CDR3 DNA reads TGTGCCAGTATGGGAGGGGAAGAAAAACTGTTTTTT. Its translation: CASMGGEEKLFF.

The V call is TRBV18, the J call TRBJ2-2, with TRBD2 matching 11 bases. The CDR3 spans 17 residues. V trimming: 4 bases; J trimming: 9 bases; junction bases outside the gene matches: 13. Per germline, CDR1 KGHSH and CDR2 LQKENI. The CDR3 DNA reads TGTGCCAGCTCACTAAACCTAGCGGGAGGTCCCCACCGGGAGCTGTTTTTT. It translates to CASSLNLAGGPHRELFF.

This clone is medium-sized. The rearrangement joins TRBV5-6 to TRBJ2-7; the D is unclear. This CDR3 is built from 18 residues. From germline, CDR1 is SGHDT and CDR2 YYEEEE. Trimming left V 2 bases short and J 3 bases short, with 24 bases between. CDR3 sequence (DNA): TGTGCCAGCAGCTTCAGCCGCGGATCCCCCACGTTTAGCTACGAGCAGTACTTC. This encodes CASSFSRGSPTFSYEQYF. The variable domain in full, completed from reference TRBV5-6 and TRBJ2-7, reads DAGVTQSPTHLIKTRGQQVTLRCSPKSGHDTVSWYQQALGQGPQFIFQYYEEEERQRGNFPDRFSGHQFPNYSSELNVNALLLGDSALYLCASSFSRGSPTFSYEQYFGPGTRLTVT.

The chain links TRBV11-3 to TRBJ1-2; the match to TRBD1 covers 8 bases. This CDR3 contains 15 residues. V lost 1 base and J lost 4; bases outside the gene matches: 5. The germline gives CDR1 SGHNT, CDR2 YENEEA. The CDR3 here is CASSLAGTGSYGYTF. DNA for the CDR3: TGTGCCAGCAGCTTAGCTGGGACAGGCTCCTATGGCTACACCTTC.

The chain recombines TRBV10-2 with TRBJ2-1; D is perhaps TRBD2 (6 bases). V lost 3 bases to trimming and J lost 2 bases, with 14 bases between them. In germline, CDR1 is WSHSY, CDR2 SAAADI. The CDR3 contains 16 residues. DNA of the CDR3: TGCGCCAGCAGTGATTTTGCGGGAAAAACCTACAATGAGCAGTTCTTC. Its protein product is CASSDFAGKTYNEQFF.

The CDR3 is CASSPRQGTYGYTF. For the CDR3, the DNA is TGTGCCAGCAGCCCCCGACAGGGTACCTATGGCTACACCTTC. The chain recombines TRBV9 with TRBJ1-2, with TRBD1 matching 7 bases. The CDR3 sequence is 14 residues long. Germline-derived CDR1 and CDR2 are SGDLS and YYNGEE. J lost 4 bases, V lost 4 bases, and 7 bases had no gene match.

The V call is TRBV6-5, the J call TRBJ1-4, with no clear D. Germline V gene sequence: CDR1 MNHEY, CDR2 SVGAGI. This CDR3 has 14 residues. V shed 1 base and J shed 0 bases, with 3 bases lying between them. The CDR3 nucleotides read TGTGCCAGCAGTTACTTCGCAACTAATGAAAAACTGTTTTTT. It translates to CASSYFATNEKLFF.

The chain couples TRBV5-1 to TRBJ2-7; 8 bases agree with TRBD1. Germline V CDR1 and CDR2: SGHRS, YFSETQ. The J segment lost 4 bases and the V segment lost 5 bases, leaving 5 bases of the junction unmatched. The CDR3 spans 13 residues. The CDR3 region is CASSNQGAYEQYF. The CDR3 nucleotides read TGCGCCAGCAGTAATCAGGGGGCATACGAGCAGTACTTC.